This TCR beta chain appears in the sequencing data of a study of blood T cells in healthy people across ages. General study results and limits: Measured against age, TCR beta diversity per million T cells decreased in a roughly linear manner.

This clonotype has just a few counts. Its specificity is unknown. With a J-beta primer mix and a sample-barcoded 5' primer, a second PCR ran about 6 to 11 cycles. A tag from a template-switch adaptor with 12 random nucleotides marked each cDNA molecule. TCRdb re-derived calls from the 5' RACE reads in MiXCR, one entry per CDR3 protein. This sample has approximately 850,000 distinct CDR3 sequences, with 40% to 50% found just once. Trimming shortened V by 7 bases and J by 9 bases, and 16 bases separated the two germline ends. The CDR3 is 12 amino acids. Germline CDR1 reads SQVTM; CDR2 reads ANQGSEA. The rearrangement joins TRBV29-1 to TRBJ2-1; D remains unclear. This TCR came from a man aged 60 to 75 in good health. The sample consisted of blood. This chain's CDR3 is CSARPDSGEQFF. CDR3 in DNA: TGCAGCGCCCGACCTGACTCGGGTGAGCAGTTCTTC.